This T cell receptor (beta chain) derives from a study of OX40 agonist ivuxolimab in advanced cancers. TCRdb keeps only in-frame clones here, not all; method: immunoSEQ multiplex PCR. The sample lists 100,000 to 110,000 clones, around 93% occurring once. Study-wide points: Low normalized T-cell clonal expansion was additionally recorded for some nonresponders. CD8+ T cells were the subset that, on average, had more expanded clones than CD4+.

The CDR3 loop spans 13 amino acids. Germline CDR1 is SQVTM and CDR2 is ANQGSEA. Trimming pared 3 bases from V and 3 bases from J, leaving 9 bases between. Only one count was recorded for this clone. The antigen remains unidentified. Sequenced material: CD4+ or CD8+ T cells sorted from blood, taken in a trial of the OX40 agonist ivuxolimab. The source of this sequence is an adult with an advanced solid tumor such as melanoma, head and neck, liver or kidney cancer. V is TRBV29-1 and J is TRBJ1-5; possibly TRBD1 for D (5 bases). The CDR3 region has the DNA TGCAGCGTTGAGTGGGGGGTCAATCAGCCCCAGCATTTT. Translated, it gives CSVEWGVNQPQHF.